The clone carrying this TCR beta chain was detected only a few times. A much larger clone sits a single nucleotide away, making a read error possible. This sample's time point: sample taken at primary tumor resection. Sequencing covered unsorted whole RNA taken from tumor, nontumor lung or frozen PBMC. There were some 70 donors, all of them untreated patients with early-stage non-small cell lung cancer. The CDR3 spans 12 residues. Germline CDR1 DFQATT, CDR2 SNEGSKA (reference sequence). The sample comes from a study of spatial heterogeneity in lung cancer. The presence of a unique molecular identifier marked each TCR cDNA molecule. TCRdb itself ran the 5' RACE reads through MiXCR, one entry per CDR3 protein. In the table there are 40,000 or so distinct CDR3 sequences, around 7.5% of which are singletons.

This TCR came from a male donor with early-stage non-small cell lung cancer. The chain recombines TRBV20-1 with TRBJ2-1; a possible D gene is TRBD2 (7 bases). The sample here was PBMCs, taken at surgery. CDR3 region: CSAGGGPEERFF. The DNA of the CDR3 is TGCAGTGCGGGAGGGGGACCTGAAGAGCGGTTCTTC.